The clone carrying this T cell receptor beta chain was recorded a few times. As yet, its antigen is unknown. The read terminates 3 residues ahead of where the CDR3 ends, so the germline J gene completes it. Profiled with immunoSEQ multiplex PCR; TCRdb holds only in-frame clones, not every one. The repertoire has over 11,000 clones, none seen only once; the ten largest take 7% to 9.5%. Of CVID subjects, 15 were female and approximately 30 male, mean age 40. Caucasian heritage predominated among both patients and controls. The data originate from a study of T cell clonality in common variable immunodeficiency. Broader study findings: Common variable immunodeficiency TCR beta sequences reportedly had fewer deletions and N-nucleotide insertions.

With 0 bases removed from V and 1 base from J, the gap between germline ends came to 10 bases. Per germline, CDR1 KGHSH and CDR2 LQKENI. The CDR3 covers 15 residues. The V gene is TRBV18, the J gene TRBJ2-7, with D unclear. Specimen: peripheral blood mononuclear cells. This sequence originates from a human donor with common variable immunodeficiency. The CDR3 sequence is CASSPPSKESYEQYF. CDR3 DNA (partial): TGTGCCAGCTCACCACCCAGTAAAGAGTCCTACGAG.